The rows below give T cell receptor beta chains drawn from one sample of a study of blood T cells in healthy people across ages. One entry per CDR3 protein, called by TCRdb with MiXCR from the 5' RACE reads. The table has roughly 570,000 distinct CDR3 sequences, 27% seen once; the top ten hold approximately 17%. The sequencing input was blood. Receptor source: an older woman in good health. The CDR3 runs from the conserved cysteine through the conserved F or W. A D gene is named only where the DNA matches it firmly. Not every row has a clone size; where given, it reads once, few, many or a size class.

CDR3 length | clone size | D gene | J gene | V gene | CDR3 DNA | CDR3 protein
14 | NA | NA | TRBJ1-3 | TRBV20-1 | TGCAGTGCTTATCCGGGACCTAATCGAAACACCATATATTTT | CSAYPGPNRNTIYF
14 | NA | TRBD1 | TRBJ2-3 | TRBV29-1 | TGCAGTACGAGGACCGAACGGACAGGGGATACGCAGTATTTT | CSTRTERTGDTQYF
11 | few | NA | TRBJ2-7 | TRBV3-1 | TGTGCCAGCAGCCAATCACACGAGCAGTACTTC | CASSQSHEQYF
14 | few | NA | TRBJ1-1 | TRBV2 | TGTGCCAGCAGAGTGCGGACATTGAACACTGAAGCTTTCTTT | CASRVRTLNTEAFF
17 | few | TRBD2 | TRBJ2-2 | TRBV20-1 | TGCAGTGCTAAAAAACCAGGGACTAGCGGAAACACCGGGGAGCTGTTTTTT | CSAKKPGTSGNTGELFF
15 | NA | TRBD1 | TRBJ2-2 | TRBV5-1 | TGCGCCAGCAGCTTGGCAGGGGGCGATCCCGGGGAGCTGTTTTTT | CASSLAGGDPGELFF
17 | NA | NA | TRBJ2-6 | TRBV12-3/TRBV12-4 | TGTGCCAGCAGTCATCCGGGACAATACTCTGGGGCCAACGTCCTGACTTTC | CASSHPGQYSGANVLTF
13 | NA | NA | TRBJ2-3 | TRBV20-1 | TGCAGTGGTCAGGACTTCATCACAGATACGCAGTATTTT | CSGQDFITDTQYF
15 | NA | TRBD1 | TRBJ2-5 | TRBV18 | TGTGCCAGCTCACCGGCAATGGACAGGCGAGAGACCCAGTACTTC | CASSPAMDRRETQYF
15 | many | TRBD2 | TRBJ2-1 | TRBV5-5 | TGTGCCAGCAGTCCCAGCGGGGGGTCTTACAATGAGCAGTTCTTC | CASSPSGGSYNEQFF
17 | NA | TRBD1 | TRBJ2-5 | TRBV9 | TGTGCCAGCAGCGAGGGATGGGGGTCGGGACAGCAAGAGACCCAGTACTTC | CASSEGWGSGQQETQYF